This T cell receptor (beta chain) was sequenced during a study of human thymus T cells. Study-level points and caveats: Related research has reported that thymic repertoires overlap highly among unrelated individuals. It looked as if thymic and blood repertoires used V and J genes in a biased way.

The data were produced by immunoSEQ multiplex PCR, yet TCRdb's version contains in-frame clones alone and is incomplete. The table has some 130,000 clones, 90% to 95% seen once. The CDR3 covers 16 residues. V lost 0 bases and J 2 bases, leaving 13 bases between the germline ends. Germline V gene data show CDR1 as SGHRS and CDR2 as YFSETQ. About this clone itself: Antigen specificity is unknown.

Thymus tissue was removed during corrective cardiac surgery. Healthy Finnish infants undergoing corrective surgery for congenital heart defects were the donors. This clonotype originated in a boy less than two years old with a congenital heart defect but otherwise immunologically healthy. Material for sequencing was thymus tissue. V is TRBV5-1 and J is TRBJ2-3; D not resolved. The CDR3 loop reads CASSLGTPNLTDTQYF. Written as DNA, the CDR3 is TGCGCCAGCAGCTTGGGGACCCCAAACCTCACAGATACGCAGTATTTT.